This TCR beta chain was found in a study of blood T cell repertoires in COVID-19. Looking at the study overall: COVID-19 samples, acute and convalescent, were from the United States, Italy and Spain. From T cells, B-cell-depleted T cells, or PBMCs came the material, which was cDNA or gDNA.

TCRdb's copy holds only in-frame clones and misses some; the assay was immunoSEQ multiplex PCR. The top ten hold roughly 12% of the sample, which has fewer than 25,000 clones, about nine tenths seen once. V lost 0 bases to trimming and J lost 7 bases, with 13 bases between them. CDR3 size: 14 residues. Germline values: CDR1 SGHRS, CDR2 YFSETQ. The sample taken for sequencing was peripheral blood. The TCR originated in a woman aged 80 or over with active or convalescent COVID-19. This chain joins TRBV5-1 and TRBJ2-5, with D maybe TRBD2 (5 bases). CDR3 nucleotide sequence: TGCGCCAGCAGCTTGGAACGCCTCCGGGGGACCCAGTACTTC. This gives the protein CASSLERLRGTQYF.